This entry lists 15 T cell receptor beta chains sequenced from one sample in a study of shared clonotypes between healthy human individuals. Sequenced by immunoSEQ multiplex PCR; TCRdb stores in-frame clones only, minus some. This table holds about 2.1 million clones, around 93% found once. Only CD45RO-negative cells positively selected for CCR7 counted as naive CD8 cells, so terminally differentiated effector memory CD45RA+ cells were excluded. Source material: naive CD8+ T cells from PBMCs. These receptors all come from a man between 18 and 29 years old in good health. Some clones in this sample may be carry-over from other donors' samples.

The chain is built from TRBV4-1 and TRBJ2-3; tentatively, D is TRBD1 (7 bases). The V gene lost 5 bases and the J gene lost 12 bases, with 12 bases spanning the gap. Germline CDR1 and CDR2: MGHRA and YSYEKL. This CDR3 region has 11 residues. The DNA of the CDR3 is TGCGCCAGCAGCGGGGGGACAGCCCAGTATTTT. Encoded protein: CASSGGTAQYF.

The chain is built from TRBV27 and TRBJ1-2; TRBD1 agrees at 8 bases. The germline CDR1 and CDR2 sequences are MNHEY and SMNVEV (reference sequence). The V segment lost 8 bases and the J segment 6 bases; nucleotides outside the gene matches: 5. The CDR3 has 12 residues. CDR3 sequence reads: CASGSGGDGYTF. In DNA form, the CDR3 reads TGTGCCAGCGGATCAGGGGGCGATGGCTACACCTTC.

The rearrangement joins TRBV19 to TRBJ2-6; no clear D. V was trimmed by 8 bases and J by 4 bases, leaving 15 bases between them. In germline, CDR1 is LNHDA, CDR2 SQIVND (reference sequence). The CDR3 is made up of 15 amino acids. CDR3: CASGSEARGANVLTF. CDR3 coding DNA: TGTGCCAGTGGATCAGAGGCCCGCGGGGCCAACGTCCTGACTTTC.

The CDR3 protein is CASSVGPGRASNEQFF. The CDR3 DNA is TGTGCCAGCAGCGTGGGGCCGGGGAGGGCTTCCAATGAGCAGTTCTTC. J is TRBJ2-1 and V is TRBV9, with 7 positions matching TRBD2. The CDR3 consists of 16 residues. Losses at the gene ends were 2 bases for V and 6 bases for J; bases not matched to a gene: 11. Germline CDR1 is SGDLS and CDR2 is YYNGEE.

J is TRBJ2-1 and V is TRBV6-5, with D uncertain. CDR3 length: 14 amino acids. Germline V CDR1 and CDR2: MNHEY, SVGAGI. Trimming left V 4 bases short and J 6 bases short, with 13 bases between. The CDR3 is CASSWLPGPNEQFF. For the CDR3, the DNA is TGTGCCAGCAGTTGGCTACCAGGCCCCAATGAGCAGTTCTTC.

This sequence joins TRBV11-2 and TRBJ1-4; TRBD1 matches 9 bases. With 5 bases clipped from V and 5 bases from J, the junction kept 12 bases outside the gene matches. Germline-derived CDR1 and CDR2 are SGHAT and FQNNGV. This CDR3 comprises 17 residues. CDR3: CASSATNPGQGNEKLFF. Written as DNA, the CDR3 is TGTGCCAGCAGCGCAACTAACCCGGGACAGGGAAATGAAAAACTGTTTTTT.

The rearrangement joins TRBV4-1 to TRBJ2-1; weak D call: TRBD2 (6 bases). CDR1 MGHRA and CDR2 YSYEKL come from the germline V gene. This CDR3 has 17 residues. V lost 4 bases and J lost 5, with 21 bases in between. In DNA, the CDR3 is TGCGCCAGCAGCCGGATCGGGTCCCGGGACTGGGACAATGAGCAGTTCTTC. This encodes CASSRIGSRDWDNEQFF.

J is TRBJ1-2 and V is TRBV29-1, with D possibly being TRBD1 (6 bases). In germline, CDR1 is SQVTM, CDR2 ANQGSEA. The ends were cut back, 6 bases at V and 4 bases at J, with 15 bases in the middle. The CDR3 extends over 13 amino acids. CDR3 residues: CSVLGGSSYGYTF. The CDR3 DNA reads TGCAGCGTCCTCGGGGGCTCATCCTATGGCTACACCTTC.

This chain links TRBV9 with TRBJ1-1, with 7 nucleotides matching TRBD1. Germline lookup yields CDR1 SGDLS and CDR2 YYNGEE. CDR3 size: 16 residues. V gave up 3 bases and J gave up 0 bases; unmatched junction bases: 8. The CDR3 region has the DNA TGTGCCAGCAGCGGACGGGAGGGACAGCTGAACACTGAAGCTTTCTTT. Protein: CASSGREGQLNTEAFF.

V and J are TRBV27 and TRBJ1-1, with 7 bases that match TRBD1. Per germline, CDR1 MNHEY and CDR2 SMNVEV (reference sequence). The CDR3 sequence is 13 residues long. V lost 6 bases, J lost 2 bases, and 3 bases stayed unmatched. CDR3 region: CASSWDSNTEAFF. CDR3 DNA sequence: TGTGCCAGCAGCTGGGACAGTAACACTGAAGCTTTCTTT.

This clone came up a few times. The chain employs TRBV30 and TRBJ1-2; maybe TRBD1 (5 bases). From germline, CDR1 is GTSNPN and CDR2 SVGIG (reference sequence). This CDR3 has 12 residues. V was shortened by 3 bases and J by 2 bases, with 7 bases between the two germline ends. The CDR3 DNA follows: TGTGCCTGGAGCCGACAGAACTATGGCTACACCTTC. Its protein is CAWSRQNYGYTF.

This clone was recorded only once. The chain has TRBV28 and TRBJ2-5; the match to TRBD2 covers 13 bases. CDR3 size: 17 residues. In germline, CDR1 is MDHEN, CDR2 SYDVKM. Losses at the gene ends were 5 bases for V and 5 bases for J; bases not matched to a gene: 11. The CDR3 nucleotides are TGTGCCAGCAGTGCTTTACTAGCGGGAGGGCCTCACGAGACCCAGTACTTC. Amino acid sequence: CASSALLAGGPHETQYF.

This clone was counted a single time. This chain joins TRBV28 and TRBJ1-1; unclear D gene. CDR3 length: 14 amino acids. V lost 2 bases to trimming and J lost 4 bases, with 11 bases between them. Per the germline V gene, CDR1 is MDHEN and CDR2 is SYDVKM. The CDR3 bases are TGTGCCAGCAGTTTAGTAGGTCCGAGCACTGAAGCTTTCTTT. Translated, it gives CASSLVGPSTEAFF.

The chain combines TRBV11-1 with TRBJ2-1; 10 bases match TRBD1. Germline assignment: CDR1 SGHAT and CDR2 FQDESV (reference sequence). V lost 3 bases and J lost 9; bases outside the gene matches: 8. The CDR3 sequence is 15 residues long. CDR3 sequence (DNA): TGTGCCAGCAGCTTCGGGACAGGGGACGTTGCTGAGCAGTTCTTC. Encoded protein: CASSFGTGDVAEQFF.

The chain is built from TRBV14 and TRBJ1-1; D not resolved. The CDR3 is 13 residues long. Germline loops: CDR1 SGHDN, CDR2 FVKESK. Trimming left V 1 base short and J 2 bases short, with 5 bases between. CDR3 sequence: CASSQGINTEAFF. CDR3 DNA sequence: TGTGCCAGCAGCCAAGGTATAAACACTGAAGCTTTCTTT.